This T cell receptor (beta chain) was captured in a study of blood T cells in healthy people across ages (dated by TCRdb to the mid-2010s). The study in broad terms: In model experiments, template switching captured roughly one uniquely barcoded TCR beta cDNA molecule for every two T cells. The study analyzed two additional independent replicas of 1 million unique cDNA reads from the same blood draw for two donors, one aged 18 to 29 and one aged 80 or older. To avoid experimental bias, donors of different ages were randomly spread across the sequencing lanes. Donors were grouped into four age groups: young (average approximately 15 years), middle-aged (about 38), aged (around 56) and long-lived (less than 85). Age-related changes in TCR beta repertoire diversity were measured in the study by deep sequencing normalized with unique cDNA molecular identifiers. The research as a whole found: Since profiling was done on bulk unsorted PBMCs, naive and antigen-experienced compartments could not be conclusively compared. There was a strong correlation between observed TCR beta diversity and the percentage of naive T cells measured by flow cytometry. As age increased, observed TCR beta diversity per million T cells dropped in a roughly linear way, and a significant reduction was already evident by age about 40. Compared with the aged group, the long-lived group had more naive CD4+ T cells, fewer expanded clones and increased TCR diversity, suggesting age selection. Donor CMV infection status was unknown, potentially confounding age-related changes in expanded clonotypes. Total diversity estimates from one million sequenced T cells were considered lower bounds and underestimates.

CDR1 ENHRY and CDR2 SYGVKD were looked up in the germline V gene. At the junction V is shortened by 4 bases and J by 8 bases, with 11 bases in between. From the cysteine through the phenylalanine, the CDR3 covers 13 amino acids. Of the read, only the CDR3 DNA is kept; its 39 bases are in frame from base 1. Note on this clonotype: The clone's antigen remains unknown. Base qualities are not recorded, but no much larger clone differs from it by a single base.

The library came from 5' RACE. The data were produced on an Illumina HiSeq 2500. A second PCR of roughly 6 to 11 cycles was run with a J-beta primer mix and a sample-barcoded 5' primer. A unique molecular identifier was introduced onto each TCR beta cDNA molecule by a template-switch 5' adaptor carrying 12 random nucleotides. At least 3 million CDR3-containing paired-end reads were obtained from each sample. First-strand cDNA synthesis was performed from all RNA using the Mint cDNA synthesis kit, with priming by a TRBC-specific oligonucleotide. Following uracil-DNA glycosylase treatment, a first 18-cycle PCR with universal primers M1SS and BC2_uni_R was performed on all cDNA. Per the authors' processing: Each sample was normalized by randomly selecting 1 million high-quality reads, each carrying a distinct molecular identifier. Reads with shared molecular identifiers were discarded instead of being binned into consensus sequences. CDR3 identification, clonotype clustering and error correction used MiTCR with a Q25 quality threshold and the strictest error-elimination algorithm. A nonparametric unseen species model using Euler transformation provided a lower-bound estimate of total TCR beta diversity. TCRdb ran its own pipeline on the public reads, namely fastp trimming at Q25 and MiXCR clone calling, and kept in-frame beta chains. Rows with one shared CDR3 protein collapse into an entry with the most common genes and DNA. It is TCRdb's table, rather than the study itself, that gives the V and J calls and clone size. Across this sample there are 700,000 or so distinct CDR3 sequences, with 35% to 50% seen only once. The ten largest make up about 30% of the sample.

The approximately 41 donors, aged roughly 6 to 95 years, were systemically healthy Caucasian individuals from Russia. Around 9.7 milliliters of peripheral blood were collected from each donor into EDTA-treated Vacutainer tubes. PBMCs were isolated by Ficoll-Paque density-gradient centrifugation, with at least 7 million obtained per sample. Total RNA, at least 6 micrograms per sample, was extracted from PBMCs with Trizol reagent. The percentages of naive CD45RAhigh/CD27high T cells were determined by flow cytometry on a PBMC aliquot from every donor. The chain is made from TRBV10-3 and TRBJ1-4, with the D gene not clear enough to name. This clonotype was sampled from a man older than 75 in good health. The material sequenced was blood. The CDR3 protein is CAISAKEYEKLFF. In nucleotides, the sequence is TGTGCCATCAGTGCCAAGGAGTACGAAAAACTGTTTTTT.